The entry that follows covers one TCR beta chain sequence. Germline V gene sequence: CDR1 SGDLS, CDR2 YYNGEE. This CDR3 contains 17 residues. The junction had 12 bases not matched to a gene; V was cut back by 3 bases and J by 3 bases. Vbeta (60) and Jbeta (13) primers were used in the PCR. Libraries were prepared by immunoSEQ multiplex PCR; TCRdb keeps only in-frame clonotypes and omits some of them. The sample shows about 73,000 clones, around 75% of them seen only once. The sample is drawn from a study of cytomegalovirus exposure and HLA in healthy donors. Sequencing was carried out using PBMCs. This rearrangement joins TRBV9 to TRBJ2-1, with 7 bases that match TRBD2. The TCR was taken from a man in his sixties or seventies in good health and CMV-seronegative. CDR3 sequence: CASSALIGGRSYNEQFF. The CDR3 nucleotides read TGTGCCAGCAGCGCATTAATAGGCGGGAGAAGCTACAATGAGCAGTTCTTC. The complete variable domain, with remaining parts taken from reference TRBV9 and TRBJ2-1, reads DSGVTQTPKHLITATGQRVTLRCSPRSGDLSVYWYQQSLDQGLQFLIQYYNGEERAKGNILERFSAQQFPDLHSELNLSSLELGDSALYFCASSALIGGRSYNEQFFGPGTRLTVL.